This TCR beta chain was obtained from a study of cytomegalovirus exposure and HLA in healthy donors. Germline lookup yields CDR1 SGHAT and CDR2 FQNNGV. The CDR3 loop spans 14 amino acids. V was clipped by 0 bases and J by 2 bases, with 7 bases between them. Study-wide results and caveats: Sequencing probably produced one cluster of sequence variants that were highly shared. Later analysis suggested most CMV-associated TCR beta chains were HLA-restricted.

Concerning this clone: Its antigen is not known.

Both 60 Vbeta primers and 13 Jbeta primers went into the PCR. The data were produced by immunoSEQ multiplex PCR, yet TCRdb's version contains in-frame clones alone and is incomplete. The top ten clones hold roughly 1.2% of a sample with 80,000 to 130,000 clones, 84% of them seen once. Sequenced input: PBMCs. This clonotype originated in a woman younger than 30 in good health and CMV-seronegative. The chain employs TRBV11-2 and TRBJ1-1; D unclear. The CDR3 DNA reads TGTGCCAGCAGCTTAGAAAGACACAACACTGAAGCTTTCTTT. Encoded protein: CASSLERHNTEAFF.